Listed below are T cell receptor beta chains from one sample, sequenced in a study of T cell responses to AZD1222 COVID-19 vaccine. The assay was immunoSEQ multiplex PCR, and TCRdb's table has in-frame clones only and misses some. This sample has 45,000 to 70,000 clones, with more than 70% found just once. The specimen was peripheral blood, collected 28 days after the second AZD1222 dose. These receptors were taken from an adult who received the AZD1222 COVID-19 vaccine. The CDR3 runs from the conserved cysteine through the conserved F or W. Fields, in order: clone size, V gene, D gene, J gene, CDR3 DNA, CDR3 protein. D genes are given only for firm matches. Clone size is not always given. Where it is, it says once, few, many or a class for expanded clones.

-	TRBV25-1	TRBD2	TRBJ2-3	TGTGCCAGTCCCCCCCGGCGGGAGGGGCACTTGGATACGCAGTATTTT	CASPPRREGHLDTQYF
-	TRBV29-1	TRBD1	TRBJ1-3	TGCAGCGTCGGGACAGATATCAACTCTGGAAACACCATATATTTT	CSVGTDINSGNTIYF
-	TRBV3-1/TRBV3-2	-	TRBJ1-1	TGTGCCAGCAGCCAAGATCTCCGGAGCGCAGGGATGAATACTGAAGCTTTCTTT	CASSQDLRSAGMNTEAFF
-	TRBV5-4	TRBD1	TRBJ1-6	TGTGCCAGCAGAATGGGACAGGACAATTCACCCCTCCACTTT	CASRMGQDNSPLHF
-	TRBV6-5	TRBD1	TRBJ1-1	TGTGCCAGCAGGGACAGGGGCCGGAACACTGAAGCTTTCTTT	CASRDRGRNTEAFF
-	TRBV13	TRBD1	TRBJ1-1	TGTGCCAGCAGCTCGTCCCGGGACAGGGCCGACACTGAAGCTTTCTTT	CASSSSRDRADTEAFF
few	TRBV7-2	TRBD1	TRBJ1-1	TGTGCCAGCAGATTGGGACAGTCGAACACTGAAGCTTTCTTT	CASRLGQSNTEAFF
-	TRBV11-3	-	TRBJ1-4	TGTGCCAGCAGCCAAGGCGGGGGGACAACTAATGAAAAACTGTTTTTT	CASSQGGGTTNEKLFF
-	TRBV19	-	TRBJ2-1	TGTGCCAGCCTCAGTCTAAACTACAATGAGCAGTTCTTC	CASLSLNYNEQFF
-	TRBV13	-	TRBJ1-3	TGTGCCAGCAGCTTAGTAGGGACGGTCTCTGGAAACACCATATATTTT	CASSLVGTVSGNTIYF
-	TRBV6-5	-	TRBJ1-6	TGTGCCAGCAGACGAAAGGGGTATAATTCACCCCTCCACTTT	CASRRKGYNSPLHF
once	TRBV5-1	-	TRBJ2-2	TGCGCCAGCAGCCCGGAGGGGAGGCGGACCGGGGAGCTGTTTTTT	CASSPEGRRTGELFF
-	TRBV6-2/TRBV6-3	TRBD1	TRBJ2-3	TGTGCCAGCAGTAAACGGGACAGCCTCGTAGCAGATACGCAGTATTTT	CASSKRDSLVADTQYF
-	TRBV18	-	TRBJ1-3	TGTGCCAGCTCACCAGAGGGCCAGATCGGTGGAAACACCATATATTTT	CASSPEGQIGGNTIYF
few	TRBV4-3	-	TRBJ2-2	TGCGCCAGCAGCCAAGAAGCCTTAAGTGGGGGGGAGCTGTTTTTT	CASSQEALSGGELFF
-	TRBV11-3	TRBD2	TRBJ2-1	TGTGCCAGCAGCTTAGGGGGCGGGAGGGCCAATGAGCAGTTCTTC	CASSLGGGRANEQFF
-	TRBV30	TRBD1	TRBJ1-1	TGTGCCTGGAGTGGGGCAGGGGGGAACACTGAAGCTTTCTTT	CAWSGAGGNTEAFF
-	TRBV18	TRBD1	TRBJ2-6	TGTGCCAGCTCACCGTACAGGGGAAACACTGGGGCCAACGTCCTGACTTTC	CASSPYRGNTGANVLTF
-	TRBV21-1	-	TRBJ2-7	TGTGCCAGCAGCAAAGGCCCGGGACAGAGTTACGAGCAGTACTTC	CASSKGPGQSYEQYF
few	TRBV27	TRBD2	TRBJ2-1	TGTGCCAGCAGCCGGACTAGCTGGGGGAACAATGAGCAGTTCTTC	CASSRTSWGNNEQFF
-	TRBV25-1	TRBD1	TRBJ1-1	TGTGCCAGCAGCGGACAGGGGAGGGCTGAAGCTTTCTTT	CASSGQGRAEAFF
-	TRBV7-2	-	TRBJ1-1	TGTGCCAGCAGCTTAGCGGGGACGGGGCTATTGAACACTGAAGCTTTCTTT	CASSLAGTGLLNTEAFF